Below are 6 T cell receptor beta chains sequenced from a single sample in a study of long-term antiretroviral therapy in people with HIV. With survey level as its setting, the immunoSEQ assay was v3.0. Generated by immunoSEQ multiplex PCR, the TCRdb table keeps only in-frame clones and is missing some. The profile shows around 15,000 clones, approximately 93% of them singletons. The sample here was unsorted PBMCs, taken 0.6 years after starting antiretroviral therapy. The origin of the receptors is a woman between 40 and 50 years old with HIV.

J is TRBJ2-1 and V is TRBV4-3; 13 bases match TRBD2. Germline assignment: CDR1 LGHNA and CDR2 YSLEER. This CDR3 comprises 19 residues. V lost 0 bases and J lost 6; bases outside the gene matches: 11. The CDR3 is CASSQDATALAGGGNEQFF. The CDR3 nucleotides read TGCGCCAGCAGCCAAGATGCAACTGCACTAGCGGGGGGGGGCAATGAGCAGTTCTTC.

The genes are TRBV9 and TRBJ2-2; 9 bases line up with TRBD1. From germline, CDR1 is SGDLS and CDR2 YYNGEE. This CDR3 has 18 amino acids. V gave up 3 bases and J gave up 6 bases; unmatched junction bases: 15. CDR3 nucleotide sequence: TGTGCCAGCAGCGCCCTCCCTGGGGGGACAGGGTCGGCCGGGGAGCTGTTTTTT. Translation gives CASSALPGGTGSAGELFF.

The V and J genes are TRBV19 and TRBJ2-6, with 10 bases identical to TRBD1. Per the germline V gene, CDR1 is LNHDA and CDR2 is SQIVND (reference sequence). J gave up 2 bases and V 6 bases, and 7 bases lay outside the gene matches. This CDR3 has 17 amino acids. Here the CDR3 DNA reads TGTGCCAGTAGCATGACAGGGGGCGCGGCTGGGGCCAACGTCCTGACTTTC. It translates to CASSMTGGAAGANVLTF.

V gene TRBV6-5 combines with J gene TRBJ2-3; TRBD2 might be the D (5 bases). Between the trimmed V and J ends, which lost 2 bases and 3 bases, there was a span of 15 bases. Germline loops: CDR1 MNHEY, CDR2 SVGAGI. This CDR3 comprises 16 residues. CDR3 nucleotide sequence: TGTGCCAGCAGTTACACCCCGGGATCTTTTACAGATACGCAGTATTTT. This sequence encodes CASSYTPGSFTDTQYF.

This sequence joins TRBV9 and TRBJ1-2, with a tentative D call TRBD1 (6 bases). The germline V gene has CDR1 SGDLS and CDR2 YYNGEE. This CDR3 contains 15 residues. V lost 6 bases, J lost 0 bases, and 15 bases lay in between. CDR3 loop: CASNPTGRANYGYTF. The CDR3 DNA reads TGTGCCAGCAATCCCACAGGGAGAGCTAACTATGGCTACACCTTC.

V usage is TRBV7-9 and J usage is TRBJ1-1; D unresolved. V lost 5 bases, J lost 3 bases, and 7 bases lay in between. Germline V gene sequence: CDR1 SEHNR, CDR2 FQNEAQ (reference sequence). CDR3 size: 12 residues. CDR3 residues: CASSARDTEAFF. In DNA form, the CDR3 reads TGTGCCAGCAGCGCACGAGACACTGAAGCTTTCTTT.